What follows is one TCR beta chain and its context. Its matching antigen is unknown. Participants had chemo-refractory metastatic non-small-cell lung cancer and were treated with focal radiation plus ipilimumab CTLA-4 blockade. These data are taken from a study of radiotherapy plus CTLA-4 blockade in lung cancer. Whole-study results and caveats: Early blood T cell clone dynamics, with interferon-beta, were reported to best predict response. In blood, tumor-derived TCR clones expanded after radiotherapy plus ipilimumab.

Data came from immunoSEQ multiplex PCR; TCRdb stores just in-frame clones and leaves some out. The data contain 70,000 to 90,000 clones, around nine tenths of them singletons. Germline assignment: CDR1 MNHEY and CDR2 SVGAGI. The CDR3 has 15 residues. The trim removed 6 bases at V and 5 bases at J, leaving 10 bases unmatched. The TCR was taken from a human donor with non-small cell lung cancer who had stable disease on radiotherapy plus ipilimumab. V usage is TRBV6-5 and J usage is TRBJ2-5; 9 bases map to TRBD2. This material consisted of peripheral blood, taken from a patient treated with radiotherapy plus ipilimumab. CDR3 loop: CASRKDAGGAETQYF. CDR3 coding DNA: TGTGCCAGCAGAAAAGACGCGGGGGGGGCTGAGACCCAGTACTTC.